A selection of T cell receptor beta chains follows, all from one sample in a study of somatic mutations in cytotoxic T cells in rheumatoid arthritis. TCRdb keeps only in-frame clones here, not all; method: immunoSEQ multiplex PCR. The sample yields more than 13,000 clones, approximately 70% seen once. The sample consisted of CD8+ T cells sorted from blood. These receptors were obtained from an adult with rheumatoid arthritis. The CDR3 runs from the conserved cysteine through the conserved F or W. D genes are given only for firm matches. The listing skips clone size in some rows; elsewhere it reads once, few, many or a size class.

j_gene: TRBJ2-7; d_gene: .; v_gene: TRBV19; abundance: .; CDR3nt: TGTGCCAGTAGAGGGCGGGGAAGCTACGAGCAGTACTTC; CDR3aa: CASRGRGSYEQYF
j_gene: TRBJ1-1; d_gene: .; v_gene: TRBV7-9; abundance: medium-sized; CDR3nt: TGTGCCAGCAGCCCGTGGGGTGGCAAGAACACTGAAGCTTTCTTT; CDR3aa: CASSPWGGKNTEAFF
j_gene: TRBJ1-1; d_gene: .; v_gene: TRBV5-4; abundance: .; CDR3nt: TGTGCCAGCAGCTCTGAGTACACTGAAGCTTTCTTT; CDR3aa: CASSSEYTEAFF
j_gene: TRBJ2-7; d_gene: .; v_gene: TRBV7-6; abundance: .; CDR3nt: TGTGCCAGCAGCTTAAACGTTGGGGAGAGCTCCTACGAGCAGTACTTC; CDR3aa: CASSLNVGESSYEQYF
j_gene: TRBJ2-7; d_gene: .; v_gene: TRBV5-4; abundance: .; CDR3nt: TGTGCCAGCAGCTTGGCCCGGGGCTTCGAGCAGTACTTC; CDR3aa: CASSLARGFEQYF
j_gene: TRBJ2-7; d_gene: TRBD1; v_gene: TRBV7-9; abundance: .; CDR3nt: TGTGCCAGCAGTCCGACAGGGGCGGCCTACGAGCAGTACTTC; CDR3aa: CASSPTGAAYEQYF
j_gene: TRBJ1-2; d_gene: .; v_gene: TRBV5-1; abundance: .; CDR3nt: TGCGCCAGCAGCTTGGTCACAGGAAGCTTTAGATATGGCTACACCTTC; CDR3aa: CASSLVTGSFRYGYTF
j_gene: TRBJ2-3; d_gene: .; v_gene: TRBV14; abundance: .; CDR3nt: TGTGCCAGCAGCGTGGACAGCACAGATACGCAGTATTTT; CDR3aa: CASSVDSTDTQYF
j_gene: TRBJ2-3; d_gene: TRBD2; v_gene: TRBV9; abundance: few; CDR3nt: TGTGCCAGCACCTCCGGGACTACCCTCACAGATACGCAGTATTTT; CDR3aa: CASTSGTTLTDTQYF
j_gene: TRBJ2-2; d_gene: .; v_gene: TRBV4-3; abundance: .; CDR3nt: TGCGCCAGCAGCCCGCACGACGGGGAGCTGTTTTTT; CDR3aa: CASSPHDGELFF
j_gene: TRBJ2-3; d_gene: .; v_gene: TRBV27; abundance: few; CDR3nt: TGTGCCAGCAGTTTATCGGGGCCCCGGACGCAGTATTTT; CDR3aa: CASSLSGPRTQYF
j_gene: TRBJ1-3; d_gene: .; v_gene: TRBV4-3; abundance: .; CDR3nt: TGCGCCAGCAGCCAAGCCATACCTTACTCTGGAAACACCATATATTTT; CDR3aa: CASSQAIPYSGNTIYF
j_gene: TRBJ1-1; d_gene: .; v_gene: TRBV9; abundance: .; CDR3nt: TGTGCCAGCAGCCTAGGGGGTGGTACTGAAGCTTTCTTT; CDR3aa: CASSLGGGTEAFF
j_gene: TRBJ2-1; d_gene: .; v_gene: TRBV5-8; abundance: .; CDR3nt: TGTGCCAGCAGCTCACAGACGGGGGGCACAATTGAGCAGTTCTTC; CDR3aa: CASSSQTGGTIEQFF
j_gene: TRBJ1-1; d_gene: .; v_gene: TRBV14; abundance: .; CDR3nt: TGTGCCAGCAGCCAACGGACTGAAGCTTTCTTT; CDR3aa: CASSQRTEAFF
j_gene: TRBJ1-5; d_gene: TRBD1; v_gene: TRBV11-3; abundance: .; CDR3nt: TGTGCCAGCAGTCACGACAGGGATTGCAATCAGCCCCAGCATTTT; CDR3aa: CASSHDRDCNQPQHF
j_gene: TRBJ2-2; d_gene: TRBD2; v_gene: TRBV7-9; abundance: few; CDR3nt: TGTGCCAGCAGCTCGACTAGCGGACACACCGGGGAGCTGTTTTTT; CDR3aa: CASSSTSGHTGELFF